Here is one T cell receptor beta chain with its context. The V gene end was trimmed by 4 bases and the J gene end by 5 bases; junction bases not matched to a gene: 12. The CDR3 spans 16 residues. In germline, CDR1 is SGHNT, CDR2 YYREEE (reference sequence). This entry belongs to a study of blood T cell repertoires in COVID-19. Study background: The United States, Italy and Spain were the sources of the acute and convalescent COVID-19 samples. PBMCs, B-cell-depleted T cells, or T cells were the source of the cDNA or gDNA that made up the material.

Here immunoSEQ multiplex PCR was the method, and the copy in TCRdb shows in-frame clones only, minus some. The sample comprises some 50,000 clones, roughly 82% of which are singletons, and approximately 7.7% rests with the top ten. The chain uses TRBV5-4 and TRBJ2-1; 7 bases fit TRBD1. This TCR derives from a human donor in a cohort sampled during active COVID-19. The sequenced sample consisted of peripheral blood. The DNA for the CDR3 is TGTGCCAGCAGCGGGCCTTGGGCAGGGGGTAACAATGAGCAGTTCTTC. As protein: CASSGPWAGGNNEQFF.